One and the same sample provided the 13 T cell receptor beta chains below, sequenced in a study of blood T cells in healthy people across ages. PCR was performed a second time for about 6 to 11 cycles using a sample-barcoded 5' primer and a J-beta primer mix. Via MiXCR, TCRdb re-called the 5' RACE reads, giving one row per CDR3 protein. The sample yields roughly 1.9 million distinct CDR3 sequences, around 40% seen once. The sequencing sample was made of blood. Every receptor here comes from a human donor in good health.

The CDR3 DNA sequence: TGTGCCAGCTCACCGGGAGTATCGGGTAATTCACCCCTCCACTTT. Residues: CASSPGVSGNSPLHF. The chain joins TRBV18 to TRBJ1-6; D gene uncertain. Deletions cut 3 bases from V and 6 bases from J, with 12 bases between. Germline V gene data show CDR1 as KGHSH and CDR2 as LQKENI. This CDR3 comprises 15 residues.

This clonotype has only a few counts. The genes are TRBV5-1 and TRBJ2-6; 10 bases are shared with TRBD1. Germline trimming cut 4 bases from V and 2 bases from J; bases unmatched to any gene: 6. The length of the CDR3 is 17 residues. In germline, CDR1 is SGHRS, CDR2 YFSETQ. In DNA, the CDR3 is TGCGCCAGCAGCATAACGGACAGGGGGACTGGGGCCAACGTCCTGACTTTC. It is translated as CASSITDRGTGANVLTF.

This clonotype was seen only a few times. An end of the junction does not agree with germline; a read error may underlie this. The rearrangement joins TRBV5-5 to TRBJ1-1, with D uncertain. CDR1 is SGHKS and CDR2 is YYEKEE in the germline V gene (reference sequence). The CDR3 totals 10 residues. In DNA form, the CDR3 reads TGTACCAGCATGGACACTGAAGCTTTCTTT. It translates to CTSMDTEAFF.

This CDR3 reads CASSFSSSQETQYF. The DNA of the CDR3 is TGTGCCAGCAGTTTCAGCTCGAGTCAAGAGACCCAGTACTTC. The chain has TRBV28 and TRBJ2-5; no firm D call. The CDR3 has 14 residues. In germline, CDR1 is MDHEN, CDR2 SYDVKM. V was shortened by 3 bases and J by 2 bases, with 10 bases between the two germline ends.

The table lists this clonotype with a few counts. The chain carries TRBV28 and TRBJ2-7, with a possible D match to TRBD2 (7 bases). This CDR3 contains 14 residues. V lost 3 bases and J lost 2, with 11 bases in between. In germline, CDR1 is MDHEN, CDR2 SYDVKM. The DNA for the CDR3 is TGTGCCAGCAGTTTTGAAGGGGGGGCCTACGAGCAGTACTTC. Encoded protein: CASSFEGGAYEQYF. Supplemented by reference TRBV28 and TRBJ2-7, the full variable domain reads DVKVTQSSRYLVKRTGEKVFLECVQDMDHENMFWYRQDPGLGLRLIYFSYDVKMKEKGDIPEGYSVSREKKERFSLILESASTNQTSMYLCASSFEGGAYEQYFGPGTRLTVT.

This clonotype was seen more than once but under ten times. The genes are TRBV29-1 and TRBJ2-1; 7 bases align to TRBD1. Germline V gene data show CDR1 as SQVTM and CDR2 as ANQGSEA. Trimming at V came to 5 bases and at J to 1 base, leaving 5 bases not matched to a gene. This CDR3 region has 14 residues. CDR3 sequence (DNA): TGCAGCGTTTTGAACAGGGGTTCCTACAATGAGCAGTTCTTC. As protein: CSVLNRGSYNEQFF.

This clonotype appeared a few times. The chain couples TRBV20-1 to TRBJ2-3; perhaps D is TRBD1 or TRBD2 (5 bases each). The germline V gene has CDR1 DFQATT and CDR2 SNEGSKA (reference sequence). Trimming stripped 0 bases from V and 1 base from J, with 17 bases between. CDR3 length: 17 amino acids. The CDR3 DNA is TGCAGTGCTAGAGATCTGGCACAGGCGAGGGGCACAGATACGCAGTATTTT. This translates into CSARDLAQARGTDTQYF.

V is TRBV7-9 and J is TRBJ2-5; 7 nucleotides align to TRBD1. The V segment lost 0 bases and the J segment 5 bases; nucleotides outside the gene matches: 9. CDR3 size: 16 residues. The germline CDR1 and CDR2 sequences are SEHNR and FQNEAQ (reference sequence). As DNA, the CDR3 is TGTGCCAGCAGCTTAGCTCAGCCAGGGGGAATTGAGACCCAGTACTTC. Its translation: CASSLAQPGGIETQYF.

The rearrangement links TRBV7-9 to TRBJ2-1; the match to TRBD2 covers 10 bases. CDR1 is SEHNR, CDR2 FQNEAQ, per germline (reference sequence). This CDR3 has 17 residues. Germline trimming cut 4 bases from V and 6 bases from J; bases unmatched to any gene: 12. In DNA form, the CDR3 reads TGTGCCAGCAGCTACCTAGCGGGGGCCGTCCTGATCAATGAGCAGTTCTTC. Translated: CASSYLAGAVLINEQFF.

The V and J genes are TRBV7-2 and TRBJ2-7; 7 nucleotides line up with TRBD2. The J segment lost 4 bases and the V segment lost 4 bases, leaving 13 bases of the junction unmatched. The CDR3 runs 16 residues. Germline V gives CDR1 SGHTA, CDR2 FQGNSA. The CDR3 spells CASSSVGAGDPYEQYF. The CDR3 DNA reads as TGTGCCAGCAGCTCCGTCGGGGCGGGGGACCCTTACGAGCAGTACTTC.

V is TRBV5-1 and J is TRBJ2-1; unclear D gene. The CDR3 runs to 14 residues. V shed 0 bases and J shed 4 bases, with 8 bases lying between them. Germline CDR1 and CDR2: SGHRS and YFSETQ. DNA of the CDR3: TGCGCCAGCAGCTTGGAGTCTGGGTACAATGAGCAGTTCTTC. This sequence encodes CASSLESGYNEQFF.

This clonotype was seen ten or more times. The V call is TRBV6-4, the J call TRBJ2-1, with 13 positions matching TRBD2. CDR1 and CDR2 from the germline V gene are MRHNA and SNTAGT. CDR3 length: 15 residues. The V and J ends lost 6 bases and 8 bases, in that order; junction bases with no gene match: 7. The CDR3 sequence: CASSAGTSGVDEQFF. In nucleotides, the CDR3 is TGTGCCAGCAGCGCCGGGACTAGCGGGGTCGATGAGCAGTTCTTC.

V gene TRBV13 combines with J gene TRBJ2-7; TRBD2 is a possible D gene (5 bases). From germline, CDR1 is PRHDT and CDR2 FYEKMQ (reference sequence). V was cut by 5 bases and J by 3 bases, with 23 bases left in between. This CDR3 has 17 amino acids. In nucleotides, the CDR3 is TGTGCCAGCAGCCTTGGAGTTATGAGGGAGCCCAGCTACGAGCAGTACTTC. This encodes CASSLGVMREPSYEQYF.